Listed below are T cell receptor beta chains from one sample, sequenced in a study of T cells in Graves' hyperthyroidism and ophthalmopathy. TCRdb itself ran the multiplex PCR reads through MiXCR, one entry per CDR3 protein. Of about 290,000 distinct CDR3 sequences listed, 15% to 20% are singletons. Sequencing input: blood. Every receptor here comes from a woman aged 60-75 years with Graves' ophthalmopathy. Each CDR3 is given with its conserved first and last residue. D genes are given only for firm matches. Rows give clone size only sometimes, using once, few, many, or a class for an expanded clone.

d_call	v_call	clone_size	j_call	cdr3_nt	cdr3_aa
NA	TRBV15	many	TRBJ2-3	TGTGCCACCAGCCCAGGAGGCGGGATTTACACAGATACGCAGTATTTT	CATSPGGGIYTDTQYF
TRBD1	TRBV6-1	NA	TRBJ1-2	TGTGCCAGCAGAAAGGACAGGGGGAAAGGTGGCTACACCTTC	CASRKDRGKGGYTF
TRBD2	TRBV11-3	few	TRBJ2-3	TGTGCCAGCAGCTTATCCAGCGGGGGGGCTAGGGCGCAGTATTTT	CASSLSSGGARAQYF
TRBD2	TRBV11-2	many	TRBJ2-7	TGTGCCAGCAGCCCTGAGGTAGCGGGAGGACGGGAGCAGTACTTC	CASSPEVAGGREQYF
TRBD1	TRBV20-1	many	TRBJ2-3	TGCAGTGCCCACAAGGTCGACAGGGGCCCATACCCTAGGCAGTATTTT	CSAHKVDRGPYPRQYF
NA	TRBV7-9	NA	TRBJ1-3	TGTGCCAGCACCCAAAGCGGACGGTCCTCTGGAAACACCATATATTTT	CASTQSGRSSGNTIYF
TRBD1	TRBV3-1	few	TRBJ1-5	TGTGCCAGCAGCCTTACGGGGACAGGAGGCCAGCCCCAGCATTTT	CASSLTGTGGQPQHF
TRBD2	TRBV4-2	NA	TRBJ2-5	TGTGCCAGCAGCCAGGGAGTGGTAGCGGGGCAAGAGACCCAGTACTTC	CASSQGVVAGQETQYF
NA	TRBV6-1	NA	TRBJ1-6	TGTGCCAGCAGTGAATACTATTGGGAAGGGCCCGTAGGTTCACCCCTCCACTTT	CASSEYYWEGPVGSPLHF
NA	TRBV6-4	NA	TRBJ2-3	TGTGCCAGCAGTAGGGATTTCAGCACAGATACGCAGTATTTT	CASSRDFSTDTQYF
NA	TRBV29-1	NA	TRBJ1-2	TGCAGCGTGGTGGACGGACTAGCTAACTATGGCTACACCTTC	CSVVDGLANYGYTF
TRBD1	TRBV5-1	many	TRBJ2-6	TGCGCCAGCAGCCCAAGGACAGGGGACGGCAACGTCCTGACTTTC	CASSPRTGDGNVLTF
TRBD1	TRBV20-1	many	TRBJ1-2	TGCAGTGCAGATTACAGGGGTTATGGCTACACCTTC	CSADYRGYGYTF
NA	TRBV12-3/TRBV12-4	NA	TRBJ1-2	TGTGCCAGCAGCCCATTGGTAATCCGTGGGAGGTCCGACTATGGCTACACCTTC	CASSPLVIRGRSDYGYTF
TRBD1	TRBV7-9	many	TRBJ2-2	TGTGCCAGCAGTTCCAGGGGGCTGAGCACCGGGGAGCTGTTTTTT	CASSSRGLSTGELFF